These T cell receptor beta chains were read from a single sample in a study of beta chain features in type 1 diabetes. Using immunoSEQ multiplex PCR, the repertoire was profiled, and TCRdb retains in-frame clones only, with some absent. This sample has 330,000 or so clones; about 18% occur once, and the top ten carry around 0.045%. The sample was naive CD4+ T cells from blood. The receptors here all came from a woman aged 18-29 years in good health. Both conserved end residues are part of each CDR3. The order of the fields is V gene, D gene, J gene, clone size, CDR3 DNA, CDR3 protein. A D gene is named only where the DNA matches it firmly. Not every row has a clone size; where given, it reads once, few, many or a size class.

v_gene: TRBV6-6; d_gene: TRBD1; j_gene: TRBJ1-1; abundance: .; CDR3nt: TGTGCCAGCAGCCTCTCCGGACAGGGGGCGCGGACTGAAGCTTTCTTT; CDR3aa: CASSLSGQGARTEAFF
v_gene: TRBV9; d_gene: .; j_gene: TRBJ2-2; abundance: few; CDR3nt: TGTGCCAGCAGCGTCGGGACACCGAACACCGGGGAGCTGTTTTTT; CDR3aa: CASSVGTPNTGELFF
v_gene: TRBV9; d_gene: TRBD1; j_gene: TRBJ1-2; abundance: .; CDR3nt: TGTGCCAGCAGCACTACGACAGGGGGCTATGGCTACACCTTC; CDR3aa: CASSTTTGGYGYTF
v_gene: TRBV5-1; d_gene: .; j_gene: TRBJ2-7; abundance: .; CDR3nt: TGCGCCAGCAGCTCAGGCGGAATGGACAGCTACTACGAGCAGTACTTC; CDR3aa: CASSSGGMDSYYEQYF
v_gene: TRBV21-1; d_gene: .; j_gene: TRBJ2-1; abundance: few; CDR3nt: TGTGCCAGCAGCGTCCGGGATGAGAGCTCCTACAATGAGCAGTTCTTC; CDR3aa: CASSVRDESSYNEQFF
v_gene: TRBV30; d_gene: .; j_gene: TRBJ2-3; abundance: .; CDR3nt: TGTGCCCAAACCCCAGCGGTCCTTGGTACGCAGTATTTT; CDR3aa: CAQTPAVLGTQYF
v_gene: TRBV30; d_gene: .; j_gene: TRBJ1-4; abundance: .; CDR3nt: TGTGCCTGGAGGCGGGGGGAGTATGAAAAACTGTTTTTT; CDR3aa: CAWRRGEYEKLFF
v_gene: TRBV30; d_gene: .; j_gene: TRBJ2-7; abundance: .; CDR3nt: TGTGCCGGTGGGACTGGAGGGTTATGGGAGCAGTACTTC; CDR3aa: CAGGTGGLWEQYF
v_gene: TRBV7-9; d_gene: .; j_gene: TRBJ1-1; abundance: few; CDR3nt: TGTGCCAGCAGCTTGTATGCCCAGGTGAACACTGAAGCTTTCTTT; CDR3aa: CASSLYAQVNTEAFF
v_gene: TRBV7-9; d_gene: .; j_gene: TRBJ2-2; abundance: few; CDR3nt: TGTGCCAGCAGCCCCGGACAGAACACCGGGGAGCTGTTTTTT; CDR3aa: CASSPGQNTGELFF
v_gene: TRBV5-1; d_gene: TRBD2; j_gene: TRBJ2-1; abundance: .; CDR3nt: TGCGCCAGCAGCGTCTACGTAGCGGGGGGCGTGGATGAGCAGTTCTTC; CDR3aa: CASSVYVAGGVDEQFF
v_gene: TRBV9; d_gene: TRBD2; j_gene: TRBJ2-1; abundance: .; CDR3nt: TGTGCCAGCAGCCCTGGGACTAGCGGGGGGCGGCAGTTCTTC; CDR3aa: CASSPGTSGGRQFF
v_gene: TRBV7-8; d_gene: TRBD1; j_gene: TRBJ1-4; abundance: .; CDR3nt: TGTGCCAGCAGCTCCAGCAGGGGGCCAACTAATGAAAAACTGTTTTTT; CDR3aa: CASSSSRGPTNEKLFF
v_gene: TRBV6-6; d_gene: .; j_gene: TRBJ2-7; abundance: few; CDR3nt: TGTGCCAGCAGTTCCCGACGGAGCTCCTACGAGCAGTACTTC; CDR3aa: CASSSRRSSYEQYF